A selection of T cell receptor beta chains follows, all from one sample in a study of metastatic and nonmetastatic thyroid tumors. TCRdb re-clonotyped the PCR reads through MiXCR. The sample carries tens of thousands of clones, about 15% recorded once. Sequencing was carried out using blood. The receptors stem from a female donor with papillary thyroid cancer or a benign thyroid nodule (not recorded which). Some clones in this sample may be carry-over from other donors' samples. The CDR3 runs from the conserved cysteine through the conserved F or W. Fields, in order: J gene, clone size, V gene, D gene, CDR3 protein, CDR3 DNA. D genes are given only for firm matches. A clone size is listed for some rows: how often the clone was seen (once, few, many), or a class if it is expanded.

TRBJ2-7	many	TRBV19	-	CATPPSSYEQYF	TGTGCCACCCCCCCCAGCAGCTACGAGCAGTACTTC
TRBJ1-5	few	TRBV6-1	TRBD1	CAISSGTGGRQPQPF	TGTGCCATCAGCTCCGGGACAGGGGGCCGGCAGCCCCAGCCTTTT
TRBJ2-6	-	TRBV6-1	TRBD2	CASTMGAGGPRSNVLTF	TGTGCCAGCACCATGGGGGCGGGGGGTCCCCGGTCCAACGTCCTGACTTTC
TRBJ2-5	-	TRBV7-3	-	CASSSQGGETQYF	TGTGCCAGCAGCTCTCAAGGTGGGGAGACCCAGTACTTC
TRBJ1-1	many	TRBV20-1	-	CSARVYGPTEAFF	TGCAGTGCTAGAGTGTACGGGCCCACTGAAGCTTTCTTT
TRBJ1-6	many	TRBV6-2/TRBV6-3	-	CASSSPGDNSPLHF	TGTGCCAGCAGTAGCCCGGGGGATAATTCACCCCTCCACTTT
TRBJ2-7	many	TRBV5-1	TRBD1	CASSLPGGHEQYF	TGCGCCAGCAGCTTGCCAGGGGGCCACGAGCAGTACTTC
TRBJ2-1	many	TRBV5-4	TRBD2	CASSLASGAGNEQFF	TGTGCCAGCAGCTTGGCTAGCGGGGCTGGCAATGAGCAGTTCTTC
TRBJ1-2	many	TRBV30	TRBD1	CAWSQGQTVSGYTF	TGTGCCTGGAGCCAGGGACAGACCGTCTCGGGCTACACCTTC
TRBJ1-5	many	TRBV6-1	TRBD1	CASKPGQGPNQPQHF	TGTGCCAGCAAACCGGGACAGGGACCCAATCAGCCCCAGCATTTT
TRBJ2-5	many	TRBV24-1	TRBD2	CATSGSGGWETQYF	TGTGCCACCAGTGGTAGCGGGGGATGGGAGACCCAGTACTTC
TRBJ2-1	many	TRBV7-2	TRBD2	CASSLGPPLAGGPNEQFF	TGTGCCAGCAGCTTAGGGCCCCCTCTAGCGGGGGGGCCCAATGAGCAGTTCTTC
TRBJ1-3	many	TRBV10-3	-	CAISESRGGNTIYF	TGTGCCATCAGTGAGTCGAGAGGCGGAAACACCATATATTTT